The entry below gives a single T cell receptor (beta chain) sequence along with its context. Its cognate antigen is unknown. The genomic DNA of each subset was split evenly across several immunoSEQ plates. Produced via immunoSEQ multiplex PCR; TCRdb's table is partial and in-frame only. The sample includes about 2,100,000 clones, under 95% seen only once; the top ten take more than 1.5%. Only CD45RO-negative cells positively selected for CCR7 counted as naive CD8 cells, so terminally differentiated effector memory CD45RA+ cells were excluded. The data originate from a study of shared clonotypes between healthy human individuals. General observations from the study: The sharing of roughly 5% of naive CD4 clonotypes was seen across a few donors.

The germline V and J ends were trimmed by 5 bases and 5 bases, with 12 bases remaining between them. The CDR3 length is 13 residues. From germline, CDR1 is MDHEN and CDR2 SYDVKM. Material: naive CD8+ T cells from PBMCs. This sequence originates from a man in his late teens or twenties in good health. Some clones in this sample may be carry-over from other donors' samples. The V call is TRBV28, the J call TRBJ2-5; TRBD2 is a possible D gene (6 bases). CDR3 region: CASSRELRETQYF. The CDR3 region has the DNA TGTGCCAGCAGTCGGGAGTTACGGGAGACCCAGTACTTC.